Presented here are 3 T cell receptor beta chains from one specimen sequenced in a study of blood T cell repertoires in COVID-19. Assay used: immunoSEQ multiplex PCR; TCRdb lists only in-frame clones, some missing. The sample holds some 200,000 clones; less than 90% are singletons and the top ten take about 0.81%. Sequencing was carried out using peripheral blood. The receptors derive from a woman in her sixties or seventies with acute or convalescent COVID-19.

V is TRBV14 and J is TRBJ2-7, with a tentative D call TRBD2 (5 bases). Trimming pared 3 bases from V and 6 bases from J, leaving 21 bases between. The CDR3 covers 16 residues. In germline, CDR1 is SGHDN, CDR2 FVKESK. The CDR3 DNA follows: TGTGCCAGCAGCCACCTAGGAGAGAGAGGCGGGCGCGAGCAGTACTTC. As protein: CASSHLGERGGREQYF.

The genes are TRBV5-1 and TRBJ2-3, with D possibly being TRBD2 (6 bases). The CDR3 has 16 amino acids. Germline CDR1 SGHRS, CDR2 YFSETQ. Trimming took off 0 bases at V and 2 bases at J, with 13 bases between the two ends. CDR3 DNA sequence: TGCGCCAGCAGCTTGGGGGCTAGCGCCTCCACAGATACGCAGTATTTT. This encodes CASSLGASASTDTQYF.

Concerning this clone itself: Other DNA sequences within the sample encode an identical CDR3. V gene TRBV5-1 combines with J gene TRBJ2-7, with TRBD1 identical over 8 bases. Germline V gene sequence: CDR1 SGHRS, CDR2 YFSETQ. V shed 4 bases, J shed 2 bases, and the junction held 5 bases outside the gene matches. The CDR3 covers 14 residues. The DNA of the CDR3 is TGCGCCAGCAGCCTGGAACAGGGGGCCTACGAGCAGTACTTC. It codes for CASSLEQGAYEQYF.